This paragraph covers one T cell receptor (beta chain) sequence. These data come from a study of technical replicates of blood from a few donors. This CDR3 contains 15 residues. With 2 bases removed from V and 5 bases from J, the gap between germline ends came to 10 bases. CDR1 SGHTA and CDR2 FQGNSA come from the germline V gene. Clones were sequenced by immunoSEQ multiplex PCR, and TCRdb holds only the in-frame ones, with some missing. The table lists about 76,000 clones, approximately 86% of them singletons. This receptor was identified in a human donor in good health. Some clones in this sample may be carry-over from other donors' samples. This rearrangement joins TRBV7-2 to TRBJ1-6; no firm D call. Source material: PBMCs. The CDR3 is CASSLRRANNSPLHF. CDR3 nucleotide sequence: TGTGCCAGCAGCTTACGGAGGGCAAATAATTCACCCCTCCACTTT.